The 14 T cell receptor beta chains given below trace back to one sample, sequenced in a study of post-analysis software for immune sequencing data. Libraries were made from TCR beta cDNA, and they carried unique molecular identifiers. TCRdb recomputed calls from the PCR reads with MiXCR, one row per CDR3 protein. The profile covers about 540,000 distinct CDR3 sequences, with less than 40% appearing a single time and approximately 6% taken by the ten largest. For these TCRs, the target antigens are not known. Overall study results and limits: Among 4 or 5 TRBV segments more frequent in patients than controls were TRBV5-6, TRBV5-1 and TRBV20-1.

The sample was blood. The receptors derive from a girl aged 2 to 17 with multiple sclerosis.

V gene TRBV19 combines with J gene TRBJ1-1, with a tentative D call TRBD1 (5 bases). The CDR3 has 14 residues. V was pared by 7 bases and J by 4 bases, with 16 bases between. Germline loops: CDR1 LNHDA, CDR2 SQIVND (reference sequence). Here the CDR3 DNA reads TGTGCCAGTATCGGGACCATCGGTGGCACTGAAGCTTTCTTT. This encodes CASIGTIGGTEAFF.

In this sample, this clonotype turned up once. At one end, the junction sequence differs from germline, possibly due to a read error. The chain recombines TRBV28 with TRBJ2-7; 7 nucleotides align to TRBD1. CDR3 size: 15 residues. CDR1 and CDR2 (germline): MDHEN, SYDVKM. The CDR3 region is CAGSLSGTATYEQYF. CDR3 sequence (DNA): TGTGCCGGCAGTTTATCGGGGACAGCTACCTACGAGCAGTACTTC.

This clonotype was counted ten times or more. The V and J genes are TRBV20-1 and TRBJ2-7, with TRBD2 as a possible D gene (6 bases). This CDR3 has 15 residues. In germline, CDR1 is DFQATT, CDR2 SNEGSKA (reference sequence). Here the CDR3 reads CSHQRVGAGSYEQYF. CDR3 nucleotides: TGCAGCCACCAAAGAGTAGGGGCGGGGTCCTACGAGCAGTACTTC.

The rearrangement uses TRBV29-1 and TRBJ2-1; 8 nucleotides align to TRBD1. The germline CDR1 and CDR2 sequences are SQVTM and ANQGSEA. J was trimmed by 9 bases and V by 5 bases; bases with no gene match: 6. The CDR3 is made up of 12 amino acids. Here the CDR3 DNA reads TGCAGCGTTCACAGGGGGTTTCGTGAGCAGTTCTTC. Its translation: CSVHRGFREQFF.

The rearrangement joins TRBV6-5 to TRBJ1-2; D is ambiguous. From germline, CDR1 is MNHEY and CDR2 SVGAGI. V gave up 6 bases and J gave up 2 bases, with 13 bases separating them. CDR3 size: 14 residues. The CDR3 bases are TGTGCCAGCAGCAGAAAGAAAATCAACTATGGCTACACCTTC. Translation: CASSRKKINYGYTF.

V gene TRBV6-1 combines with J gene TRBJ2-1, with 8 bases lining up with TRBD1. CDR1 and CDR2 from the germline V gene are MNHNS and SASEGT. The CDR3 length is 14 residues. The V gene end was trimmed by 7 bases and the J gene end by 0 bases; junction bases not matched to a gene: 2. The CDR3 nucleotides are TGTGCCAGCAATCAGGGGGCCTCCTACAATGAGCAGTTCTTC. As protein: CASNQGASYNEQFF.

V is TRBV14 and J is TRBJ2-7; no clear D gene. The CDR3 spans 13 residues. CDR1 is SGHDN, CDR2 FVKESK, per germline. The V end lost 0 bases, the J end lost 6 bases, and 9 bases lay between the germline ends. The CDR3 DNA sequence: TGTGCCAGCAGCCAAGATCGACGGGCCGAGCAGTACTTC. It translates to CASSQDRRAEQYF.

The CDR3 DNA reads as TGCAGTGCTGAACTGAGGGAGGGTCTTAAGCAGTTCTTC. Its protein is CSAELREGLKQFF. This chain connects TRBV20-1 to TRBJ2-1, with 7 bases lining up with TRBD2. The J segment lost 11 bases and the V segment lost 5 bases, leaving 12 bases of the junction unmatched. CDR3 length: 13 residues. Germline lookup yields CDR1 DFQATT and CDR2 SNEGSKA (reference sequence).

The chain links TRBV7-2 to TRBJ2-3, with unresolved D. Looked up from germline, CDR1 is SGHTA and CDR2 is FQGNSA. CDR3 length equals 14 residues. Trimming stripped 3 bases from V and 5 bases from J, with 12 bases between. The CDR3 region has the DNA TGTGCCAGCAGCTTCGAACTCCCTCAAGATACGCAGTATTTT. It encodes CASSFELPQDTQYF.

In this sample, this clonotype turned up once. J is TRBJ1-1 and V is TRBV7-9; 10 bases agree with TRBD1. The germline CDR1 and CDR2 sequences are SEHNR and FQNEAQ (reference sequence). The CDR3 length is 16 residues. The V gene end was trimmed by 4 bases and the J gene end by 1 base; junction bases not matched to a gene: 6. CDR3 DNA: TGTGCCAGCAGCTCATGGACAGGGGGGTCGAACACTGAAGCTTTCTTT. Its translation: CASSSWTGGSNTEAFF.

This clonotype was counted at least ten times. The chain recombines TRBV5-6 with TRBJ2-3; tentatively, D is TRBD2 (5 bases). Between the trimmed V and J ends, which lost 2 bases and 7 bases, there was a span of 20 bases. The germline V gene encodes CDR1 SGHDT and CDR2 YYEEEE. This CDR3 contains 16 residues. CDR3 protein: CASSFEGRARVNTQYF. The CDR3 DNA reads TGTGCCAGCAGCTTTGAAGGGCGGGCCCGAGTTAATACGCAGTATTTT. Full variable domain (outside the CDR3, taken from reference TRBV5-6 and TRBJ2-3): DAGVTQSPTHLIKTRGQQVTLRCSPKSGHDTVSWYQQALGQGPQFIFQYYEEEERQRGNFPDRFSGHQFPNYSSELNVNALLLGDSALYLCASSFEGRARVNTQYFGPGTRLTVL.

The genes are TRBV7-9 and TRBJ1-4, with D possibly matching TRBD1 (5 bases). The CDR3 is made up of 17 amino acids. Trimming shortened V by 5 bases and J by 2 bases, and 18 bases separated the two germline ends. From germline, CDR1 is SEHNR and CDR2 FQNEAQ (reference sequence). The CDR3 is CASSLGRDKATNEKLFF. CDR3 coding DNA: TGTGCCAGCAGCCTGGGACGGGATAAGGCTACTAATGAAAAACTGTTTTTT.

This clonotype turned up a few times. The chain employs TRBV20-1 and TRBJ2-1; the match to TRBD2 covers 11 bases. This CDR3 is built from 14 residues. V lost 3 bases and J lost 8; bases outside the gene matches: 6. CDR1 is DFQATT, CDR2 SNEGSKA, per germline (reference sequence). CDR3: CSASTSGGRDEQFF. The CDR3 bases are TGCAGTGCTAGTACTAGCGGGGGCAGGGATGAGCAGTTCTTC.

A note on this clonotype: Given the absence of the conserved phenylalanine or tryptophan at the CDR3 end, a read error is likely. The chain joins TRBV4-1 to TRBJ1-2; D is undetermined. Trimming removed 1 base from V and 6 bases from J, with 18 bases in between. Germline assignment: CDR1 MGHRA and CDR2 YSYEKL. The length of the CDR3 is 16 residues. CDR3 amino acids: CASSQVAPTVLDGYTL. CDR3 sequence (DNA): TGCGCCAGCAGCCAAGTAGCCCCAACGGTTTTAGATGGCTACACCTTG.